This T cell receptor beta chain originates from a study of blood T cells in healthy people across ages (dated by TCRdb to between 2014 and 2016). For the wider study: Template switching captured roughly one uniquely barcoded TCR beta cDNA molecule per two T cells in model experiments. Two additional independent replicas of 1 million unique cDNA reads from the same blood draw were analyzed for two donors (one aged 18 to 30 and one aged 80 or older). The donors were divided into four age groups: young (average around 15 years), middle-aged (about 40), aged (about 62) and long-lived (around 80). To track age-related changes in TCR beta repertoire diversity, the study relied on deep sequencing normalized with unique cDNA molecular identifiers. To avoid experimental bias, donors of different ages were distributed randomly across sequencing lanes.

Donors were 39 systemically healthy Caucasian individuals from Russia aged roughly 6 to 95 years. Each donor gave 8 to 10 milliliters of peripheral blood, collected into EDTA-treated Vacutainer tubes. Ficoll-Paque density-gradient centrifugation was used to isolate PBMCs, with at least 7 million per sample. Trizol reagent was used to extract total RNA from the PBMCs, yielding at least 5 micrograms per sample. The percentages of naive CD45RAhigh/CD27high T cells were determined by flow cytometry on a PBMC aliquot from every donor. Library prep was done by 5' RACE. These reads were obtained on an Illumina HiSeq 2500. A second PCR of roughly 7 to 12 cycles was run with a J-beta primer mix and a sample-barcoded 5' primer. Each TCR beta cDNA molecule received a unique molecular identifier from a template-switch 5' adaptor carrying 12 random nucleotides. Each sample yielded at least 3 million CDR3-containing paired-end reads. First-strand cDNA synthesis was performed from all RNA using the Mint cDNA synthesis kit, with priming by a TRBC-specific oligonucleotide. All cDNA was treated with uracil-DNA glycosylase and then went through a first 18-cycle PCR with the universal primers M1SS and BC2_uni_R. On the authors' methods: For normalization, 1 million high-quality reads, each with a distinct molecular identifier, were randomly selected from each sample. Instead of being binned into consensus sequences, reads with shared molecular identifiers were discarded. MiTCR, run with a Q25 quality threshold and the strictest error-elimination algorithm, handled CDR3 identification, clonotype clustering and error correction. A nonparametric unseen species model with Euler transformation was used to estimate lower-bound total TCR beta diversity. TCRdb passed the public sequencing reads through fastp at Q25 and MiXCR, retaining productive beta sequences. Records with the same CDR3 protein are collapsed into one entry carrying the most frequent genes and DNA. Here the V and J calls rest on TCRdb's processing, not on the authors' analysis. The sample table lists about 1.5 million distinct CDR3 sequences, 42% of them with a count of one. The top ten hold roughly 3.7% of the sample.

Concerning this clonotype: No antigen is known for it. Base qualities are not provided; no much larger clone lies one nucleotide away.

Here V drops 1 base and J drops 5 bases, and the junction holds 3 bases not matched to any gene. The CDR3 goes from the cysteine to the phenylalanine over 14 residues. Kept here is only the CDR3 DNA, which spans 42 bases and is read in frame from base 1. Here is what the overall study found, with its caveats: There was a strong correlation between observed TCR beta diversity and the percentage of naive T cells measured by flow cytometry. As age increased, observed TCR beta diversity per million T cells dropped in a roughly linear way, and a significant reduction was already evident by age approximately 40. Bulk unsorted PBMC profiling prevented conclusive comparison of naive and antigen-experienced compartments. Compared with the aged group, more naive CD4+ T cells, fewer expanded clones and increased TCR diversity were shown by the long-lived group, suggesting age selection. Because donor CMV infection status was unknown, age-related changes in expanded clonotypes were potentially confounded. Estimates of total diversity based on one million sequenced T cells were regarded as lower bounds and as underestimates.

This TCR derives from a woman between 18 and 29 years old in good health. Sequencing input: blood. Here the chain combines TRBV12-3 or TRBV12-4 and TRBJ2-7; 9 bases in the junction line up with TRBD1. The DNA reads TGTGCCAGCAGTTTAGGGACAGGGGAGGACGAGCAGTACTTC. Its protein is CASSLGTGEDEQYF.